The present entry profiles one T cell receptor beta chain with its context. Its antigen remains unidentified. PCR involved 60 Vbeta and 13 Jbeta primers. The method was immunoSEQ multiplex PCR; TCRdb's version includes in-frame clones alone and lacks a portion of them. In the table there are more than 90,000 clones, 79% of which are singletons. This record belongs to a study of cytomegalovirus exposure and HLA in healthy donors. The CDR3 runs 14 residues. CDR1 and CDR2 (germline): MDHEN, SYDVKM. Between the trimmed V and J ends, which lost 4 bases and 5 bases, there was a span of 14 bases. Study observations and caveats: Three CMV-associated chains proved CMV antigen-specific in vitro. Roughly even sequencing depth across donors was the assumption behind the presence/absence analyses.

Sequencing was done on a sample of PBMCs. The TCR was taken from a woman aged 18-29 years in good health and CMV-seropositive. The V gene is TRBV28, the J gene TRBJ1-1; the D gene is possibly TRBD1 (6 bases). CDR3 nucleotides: TGTGCCAGCAGTTATGGGGGCGCGCGGACTGAAGCTTTCTTT. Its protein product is CASSYGGARTEAFF.